This T cell receptor (beta chain) was captured by sequencing in a study of blood T cell repertoires in COVID-19. Study in general: COVID-19 samples collected from the United States, Italy and Spain covered acute and convalescent phases. T cells, B-cell-depleted T cells, or PBMCs supplied cDNA or gDNA.

On this clone: Other DNA sequences in this sample translate to the same CDR3.

Per the authors' pipeline: Amplification of reference gene primers provided the estimated nucleated cell counts. Profiled with immunoSEQ multiplex PCR; TCRdb holds only in-frame clones, not every one. The D gene and trimming were derived from the DNA, and the V and J assignments and clone size from that table. The table includes around 180,000 clones, around 90% detected once. Sequencing was carried out using peripheral blood. The clonotype comes from a human donor in a cohort sampled during active COVID-19.

This CDR3 reads CASSTRETQYF. The DNA for the CDR3 is TGTGCCAGCAGTACTAGGGAGACCCAGTACTTC. The rearrangement joins TRBV6-5 to TRBJ2-5; weak D call: TRBD2 (5 bases). The V gene's germline CDR1 is MNHEY and CDR2 SVGAGI. V lost 5 bases to trimming and J lost 5 bases, with 6 bases between them. This CDR3 is built from 11 residues.